Listed here are 10 T cell receptor beta chains from one sample, sequenced in a study of a mutant IDH1 vaccine in newly diagnosed glioma. Time point of the sample: baseline, week 1 (first vaccination visit). Treatment defined: pre-vaccination baseline after standard-of-care therapy. Sequenced by immunoSEQ multiplex PCR; TCRdb stores in-frame clones only, minus some. Of around 89,000 clones listed, roughly 85% are singletons. Sample: PBMCs, taken from a glioma patient treated with radiotherapy, temozolomide or both. These receptors originate from a woman between 50 and 59 years old with glioma.

V and J are TRBV6-5 and TRBJ1-5; D remains unclear. The germline V gene has CDR1 MNHEY and CDR2 SVGAGI. The ends were cut back, 2 bases at V and 0 bases at J, with 8 bases in the middle. This CDR3 is built from 15 residues. The CDR3 coding sequence is TGTGCCAGCAGTTACAGTAGGGTTAGCAATCAGCCCCAGCATTTT. As protein: CASSYSRVSNQPQHF.

This clone has only a few counts. V gene TRBV28 combines with J gene TRBJ2-7; possibly TRBD1 or TRBD2 for D (6 bases each). The germline CDR1 and CDR2 sequences are MDHEN and SYDVKM. With 8 bases removed from V and 1 base from J, the gap between germline ends came to 21 bases. The CDR3 is made up of 16 amino acids. As DNA, the CDR3 is TGTGCCAGCGGAACACCCCAGGGAGGACAGTCCTACGAGCAGTACTTC. This sequence encodes CASGTPQGGQSYEQYF.

The chain couples TRBV5-6 to TRBJ2-7; D remains unclear. There are 12 residues in the CDR3. Trimming removed 1 base at V and 3 bases at J, with 5 bases between. Germline V gene sequence: CDR1 SGHDT, CDR2 YYEEEE. The DNA for the CDR3 is TGTGCCAGCAGCTTGTGGGGCTACGAGCAGTACTTC. Translated: CASSLWGYEQYF.

The chain joins TRBV27 to TRBJ1-6; D ambiguous. Trimming pared 4 bases from V and 4 bases from J, leaving 14 bases between. The CDR3 is 16 amino acids. The germline gives CDR1 MNHEY, CDR2 SMNVEV (reference sequence). The CDR3, as DNA: TGTGCCAGCAGTTCCCTCGAGGCAGGATATAATTCACCCCTCCACTTT. Protein: CASSSLEAGYNSPLHF.

The CDR3: CAWSVAGAKTQYF. CDR3 bases: TGTGCCTGGAGTGTAGCGGGGGCGAAGACCCAGTACTTC. The chain has TRBV30 and TRBJ2-5, with TRBD2 matching 8 bases. Per germline, CDR1 GTSNPN and CDR2 SVGIG (reference sequence). The trim removed 0 bases at V and 6 bases at J, leaving 3 bases unmatched. The CDR3 spans 13 residues.

V usage is TRBV28 and J usage is TRBJ1-5, with D maybe TRBD1 (6 bases). The CDR3 is 16 residues long. Trimming shortened V by 1 base and J by 2 bases, and 12 bases separated the two germline ends. Germline-derived CDR1 and CDR2 are MDHEN and SYDVKM. CDR3 region: CASSLYRGRGNQPQHF. DNA of the CDR3: TGTGCCAGCAGTTTATACCGGGGGCGAGGCAATCAGCCCCAGCATTTT.

This clone occurred a few times. The V call is TRBV25-1, the J call TRBJ1-1; perhaps TRBD1 as D (6 bases). This CDR3 is built from 14 residues. V lost 7 bases, J lost 5 bases, and 17 bases lay in between. Germline CDR1 reads MGHDK; CDR2 reads SYGVNS. In DNA, the CDR3 is TGTGCCAGCATGGGGGAGGGGAGGGGGACTGAAGCTTTCTTT. Its protein is CASMGEGRGTEAFF.

The chain has TRBV19 and TRBJ1-6, with a weak D call TRBD1 (6 bases). The V gene lost 9 bases and the J gene lost 0 bases, with 12 bases spanning the gap. The CDR3 contains 15 residues. Germline CDR1 reads LNHDA; CDR2 reads SQIVND (reference sequence). The CDR3 loop reads CASNQGRSYNSPLHF. Written as DNA, the CDR3 is TGTGCCAGCAACCAGGGGCGCTCCTATAATTCACCCCTCCACTTT.

The chain uses TRBV27 and TRBJ1-5; D is ambiguous. The germline V gene has CDR1 MNHEY and CDR2 SMNVEV (reference sequence). Trimming pared 0 bases from V and 0 bases from J, leaving 9 bases between. The length of the CDR3 is 16 residues. DNA of the CDR3: TGTGCCAGCAGTTTATCGGTCGGCTATAGCAATCAGCCCCAGCATTTT. This translates into CASSLSVGYSNQPQHF.

The chain uses TRBV5-6 and TRBJ2-3; weak D call: TRBD1 (7 bases). Deletions cut 6 bases from V and 2 bases from J, with 13 bases between. The CDR3 extends over 14 amino acids. Germline V gene data show CDR1 as SGHDT and CDR2 as YYEEEE. The chain's CDR3 is CASNRQGLTDTQYF. CDR3 bases: TGTGCCAGCAACCGACAGGGACTCACAGATACGCAGTATTTT.